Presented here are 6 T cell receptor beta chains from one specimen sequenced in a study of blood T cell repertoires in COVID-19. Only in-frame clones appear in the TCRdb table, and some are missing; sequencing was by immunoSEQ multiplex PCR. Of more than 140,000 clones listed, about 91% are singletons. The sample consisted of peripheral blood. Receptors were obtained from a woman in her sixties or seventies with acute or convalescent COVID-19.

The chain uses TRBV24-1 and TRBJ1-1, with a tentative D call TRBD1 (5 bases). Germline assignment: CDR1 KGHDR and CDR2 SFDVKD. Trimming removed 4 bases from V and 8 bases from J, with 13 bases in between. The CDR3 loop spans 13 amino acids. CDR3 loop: CATSDRDSREAFF. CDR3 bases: TGTGCCACCAGTGACCGTGACAGCCGGGAAGCTTTCTTT.

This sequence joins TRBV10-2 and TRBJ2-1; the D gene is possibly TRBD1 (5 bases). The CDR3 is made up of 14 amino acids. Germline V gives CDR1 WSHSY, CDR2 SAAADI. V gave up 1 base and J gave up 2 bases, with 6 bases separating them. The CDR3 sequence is CASSEYRTYNEQFF. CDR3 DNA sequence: TGCGCCAGCAGTGAGTACAGGACCTACAATGAGCAGTTCTTC.

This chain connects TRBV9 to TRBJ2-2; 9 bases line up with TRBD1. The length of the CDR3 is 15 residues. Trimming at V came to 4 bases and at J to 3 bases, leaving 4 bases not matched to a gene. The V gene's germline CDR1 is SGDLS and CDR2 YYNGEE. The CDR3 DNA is TGTGCCAGCAGCCGGGACAGGGCCGACACCGGGGAGCTGTTTTTT. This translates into CASSRDRADTGELFF. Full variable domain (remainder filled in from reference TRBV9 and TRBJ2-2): DSGVTQTPKHLITATGQRVTLRCSPRSGDLSVYWYQQSLDQGLQFLIQYYNGEERAKGNILERFSAQQFPDLHSELNLSSLELGDSALYFCASSRDRADTGELFFGEGSRLTVL.

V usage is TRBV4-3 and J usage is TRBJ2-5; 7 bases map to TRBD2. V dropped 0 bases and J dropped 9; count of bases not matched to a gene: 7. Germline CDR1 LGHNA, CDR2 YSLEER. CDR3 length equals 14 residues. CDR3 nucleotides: TGCGCCAGCAGCCAAGACCTAGCGGTGGGGGCCCAGTACTTC. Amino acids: CASSQDLAVGAQYF.

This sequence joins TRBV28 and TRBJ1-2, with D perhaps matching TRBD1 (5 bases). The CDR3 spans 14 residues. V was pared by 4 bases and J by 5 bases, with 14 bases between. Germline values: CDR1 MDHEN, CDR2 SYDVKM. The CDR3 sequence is CASSSRDGRYGYTF. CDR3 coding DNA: TGTGCCAGCAGTTCCCGGGACGGGAGATATGGCTACACCTTC.

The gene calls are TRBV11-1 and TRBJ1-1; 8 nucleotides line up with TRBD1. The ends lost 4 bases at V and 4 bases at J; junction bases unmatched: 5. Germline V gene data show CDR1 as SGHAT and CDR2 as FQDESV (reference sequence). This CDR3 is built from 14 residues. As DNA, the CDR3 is TGTGCCAGCAGCTCTAGGACAGGGAGCACTGAAGCTTTCTTT. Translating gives CASSSRTGSTEAFF.